The subject of this entry is one T cell receptor beta chain. Its antigen specificity is not known. Base-call qualities are not available, and no considerably larger clone is one nucleotide away. Only healthy Caucasian donors were included. Library creation used 5' RACE. The listed sequencing device is Illumina HiSeq 2000. Template switching added a universal primer binding site, and the final cDNA carried a unique molecular identifier that allowed TCR cDNA molecules to be counted accurately. First-strand cDNA for TCR alpha and beta chains was synthesized from specific primers in the conserved constant-segment region. To control for contamination, every cDNA library carried two barcodes: a SMART-Mk sample barcode plus Illumina barcodes. TruSeq adapter sequences along with Illumina sample barcodes were introduced in two successive PCR steps. TCR alpha and beta cDNA libraries were sequenced on the Illumina HiSeq platform with custom primers. The authors processed their data as follows. MiGEC processed the raw reads to extract unique molecular identifiers, while MiXCR was used to determine the CDR3 positions. For each individual, recombination models were inferred using an EM algorithm with the repgenHMM and IGoR tools. Shared clonotypes were analyzed with the tcR package in R, and sharing was normalized by the product of cloneset sizes. To study raw recombination without the effects of thymic and clonal selection, out-of-frame nonproductive sequences were analyzed. In-frame beta chains were kept once TCRdb had trimmed the public reads at Q25 with fastp and called clones with MiXCR. Rows with a matching CDR3 protein are joined into one entry that keeps the most common DNA and genes. The V and J calls follow TCRdb's processing rather than the paper's. The sample records 1.5 million to 2 million distinct CDR3 sequences, around a third of which are singletons. Clones ranked in the top ten supply around 0.25% of the sample.

This sample was included in a study of identical twins (dated by TCRdb to the mid-2010s). Turning to the overall study: To test whether fetal clonotypes persist, this study deep-sequenced TCR alpha and beta repertoires from monozygotic twins, from unrelated adults of various ages, and from cord blood. To rule out contamination, the twin experiments were replicated at different times with different library preparation protocols.

Study-wide conclusions, independent of this receptor: Compared with coincidental sharing between unrelated individuals, an excess of low generation-probability sequences was observed among out-of-frame TCR alpha sequences shared between twins. Recombination models systematically underestimated out-of-frame TCR alpha sharing in monozygotic twins but agreed with sharing between unrelated individuals. Fewer insertions were carried by abundant cord blood beta clonotypes, a similar but weaker trend appeared in young adult naive repertoires, and no such trend appeared in memory repertoires. In beta out-of-frame sequences, excess twin sharing was weaker, because having fewer shared sequences lowered the signal-to-noise ratio. Zero-insertion analyses could be partly confounded by invariant T cells such as MAIT and iNKT, though diverse VJ usage argued against such confounding for most clonotypes. Because the same donors could not be followed over many years, conclusions were based on cross-sectional statistical analysis.

The CDR3 starts with the cysteine, ends with the phenylalanine, and has 12 residues. The only DNA kept is the CDR3, 36 bases in frame from the first base. Relative to germline, V is 7 bases shorter and J is 2 bases shorter, with 9 bases between their ends. CDR1 and CDR2, looked up from the germline V gene (reference sequence), are MNHEY and SMNVEV. This receptor was obtained from a newborn girl in good health. The specimen sequenced was cord blood. The chain is encoded by TRBV27 joined to TRBJ2-7; no D gene can be assigned with confidence. The CDR3 region reads CASTPCPYEQYF. The nucleotides are TGTGCCAGCACCCCTTGCCCCTACGAGCAGTACTTC.